Following are 16 T cell receptor beta chains from one sample sequenced in a study of regulatory T cells in long-lasting Graves disease. Arm-PCR of CDR3 regions and iRepertoire HTBI primers were used to build TCR beta libraries. TCRdb itself ran the multiplex PCR reads through MiXCR, one entry per CDR3 protein. The sample comprises under 450,000 distinct CDR3 sequences, about 20% of which are singletons, and 26% rests with the top ten. Time point given: persistent/refractory GD, antithyroid drugs over 5 years with positive TRAb. Making the TCR library involved RNA that had been extracted from PBMCs. The source material was peripheral blood mononuclear cells (PBMCs), sampled when the disease was refractory, from a patient treated with antithyroid drugs. The receptors originated from a female donor with Graves disease.

This clonotype was seen only a few times. V gene TRBV29-1 combines with J gene TRBJ1-2, with TRBD1 as a possible D gene (6 bases). Trimming cost V 0 bases and J 1 base, with 6 bases left between them. There are 13 residues in the CDR3. Germline values: CDR1 SQVTM, CDR2 ANQGSEA. In nucleotides, the CDR3 is TGCAGCGTTGAAGAACAGGGTAACTATGGCTACACCTTC. Translation gives CSVEEQGNYGYTF.

The chain joins TRBV20-1 to TRBJ2-3; D possibly corresponds to TRBD1 (6 bases). The CDR3 contains 16 residues. Germline CDR1 is DFQATT and CDR2 is SNEGSKA (reference sequence). With 0 bases removed from V and 0 bases from J, the gap between germline ends came to 13 bases. CDR3 sequence: CSARDRRQASTDTQYF. The CDR3 DNA reads TGCAGTGCTAGAGATAGGAGACAGGCCAGCACAGATACGCAGTATTTT.

This clonotype has at least ten counts. The V gene is TRBV2, the J gene TRBJ2-5; D is possibly TRBD1 or TRBD2 (5 bases each). Looked up from germline, CDR1 is SNHLY and CDR2 is FYNNEI. V dropped 7 bases and J dropped 5 bases, with 17 bases sitting between them. The CDR3 is 14 residues long. In DNA form, the CDR3 reads TGTGCCAGCACTCCCTCCGGGACCAAGGAGACCCAGTACTTC. As protein: CASTPSGTKETQYF. Full variable domain (remainder filled in from reference TRBV2 and TRBJ2-5): EPEVTQTPSHQVTQMGQEVILRCVPISNHLYFYWYRQILGQKVEFLVSFYNNEISEKSEIFDDQFSVERPDGSNFTLKIRSTKLEDSAMYFCASTPSGTKETQYFGPGTRLLVL.

Regarding this clonotype: Since a much larger clone is just one base distant, this may be a read error. The chain combines TRBV7-8 with TRBJ2-5; 10 bases fit TRBD2. This CDR3 is built from 15 residues. CDR1 SGHVS and CDR2 FQNEAQ come from the germline V gene. CDR3 residues: CASSTGTSAQGTQYF. In DNA form, the CDR3 reads TGTGCCAGCAGCACCGGGACTAGCGCCCAAGGGACCCAGTACTTC.

This clonotype has ten or more counts. This chain links TRBV2 with TRBJ1-4; D may be TRBD1 (5 bases). Germline loops: CDR1 SNHLY, CDR2 FYNNEI. Trimming took 6 bases from V and 8 from J, leaving 16 bases between them. This CDR3 spans 14 amino acids. Written as DNA, the CDR3 is TGTGCCAGCAGGCCCGGGATGGGGGAAGAAAAACTGTTTTTT. It is translated as CASRPGMGEEKLFF.

The chain employs TRBV20-1 and TRBJ2-5, with 10 bases identical to TRBD2. The CDR3 spans 15 residues. The germline V gene encodes CDR1 DFQATT and CDR2 SNEGSKA (reference sequence). V lost 3 bases and J lost 4; bases outside the gene matches: 8. Written as DNA, the CDR3 is TGCAGTGCTAGCGCGCTAGCGGGAGTTCTAGAGACCCAGTACTTC. This translates into CSASALAGVLETQYF.

Ten or more counts support this clonotype. The J gene is TRBJ2-7, the V gene TRBV7-8; D might be TRBD2 (6 bases). Germline V gene data show CDR1 as SGHVS and CDR2 as FQNEAQ. V was shortened by 5 bases and J by 6 bases, with 14 bases between the two germline ends. The CDR3 length is 13 residues. For the CDR3, the DNA is TGTGCCAGCAGCCAGCGGTGGGGGGTCGAGCAGTACTTC. This translates into CASSQRWGVEQYF.

This clonotype came up many times. The chain links TRBV2 to TRBJ1-2, with a tentative D call TRBD1 (6 bases). Trimming pared 5 bases from V and 6 bases from J, leaving 16 bases between. Germline assignment: CDR1 SNHLY and CDR2 FYNNEI. The CDR3 has 14 residues. CDR3 amino acids: CASSRGTGIDGYTF. The CDR3 DNA is TGTGCCAGCAGTCGGGGAACAGGGATCGATGGCTACACCTTC. Together with reference TRBV2 and TRBJ1-2, the CDR3 gives the full variable domain: EPEVTQTPSHQVTQMGQEVILRCVPISNHLYFYWYRQILGQKVEFLVSFYNNEISEKSEIFDDQFSVERPDGSNFTLKIRSTKLEDSAMYFCASSRGTGIDGYTFGSGTRLTVV.

This clonotype was picked up a small number of times. The chain employs TRBV15 and TRBJ2-7; 7 bases fit TRBD1. The CDR3 is 16 amino acids. With 1 base clipped from V and 3 bases from J, the junction kept 9 bases outside the gene matches. Germline lookup yields CDR1 LNHNV and CDR2 YYDKDF (reference sequence). The CDR3 spells CATSRVSHRGGYEQYF. The CDR3 coding sequence is TGTGCCACCAGCAGAGTATCGCACAGGGGCGGCTACGAGCAGTACTTC.

As regards this clonotype: At one end, the junction sequence differs from germline, possibly due to a read error. The chain carries TRBV28 and TRBJ2-2, with D possibly matching TRBD2 (6 bases). CDR1 and CDR2 from the germline V gene are MDHEN and SYDVKM. The CDR3 runs to 13 residues. The CDR3 DNA is TGTGCCAGCAGTCCGGGCGGGACCGGGGAGCTGCTTTTT. Encoded protein: CASSPGGTGELLF.

This chain uses TRBV7-6 with TRBJ2-1; TRBD2 aligns across 11 bases. The CDR3 extends over 15 amino acids. The germline V gene has CDR1 SGHVS and CDR2 FNYEAQ. Trimming took 5 bases from V and 4 from J; bases not matched to a gene: 4. The CDR3 protein is CASSQGLAVYNEQFF. DNA of the CDR3: TGTGCCAGCAGCCAGGGACTAGCGGTATACAATGAGCAGTTCTTC.

This chain joins TRBV27 and TRBJ2-7; D gene unclear. Germline V gene data show CDR1 as MNHEY and CDR2 as SMNVEV (reference sequence). The CDR3 consists of 15 residues. Trimming took 5 bases from V and 1 from J, leaving 15 bases between them. The CDR3 protein is CASSPRVLGSYEQYF. CDR3 sequence (DNA): TGTGCCAGCAGTCCACGGGTCCTAGGGTCCTACGAGCAGTACTTC.

This clonotype occurred many times. The chain recombines TRBV7-2 with TRBJ2-2; TRBD2 matches 7 bases. Germline-derived CDR1 and CDR2 are SGHTA and FQGNSA. The CDR3 sequence is 15 residues long. The V segment lost 5 bases and the J segment 5 bases; nucleotides outside the gene matches: 8. This CDR3 is CASSRSGVETGELFF. The CDR3 nucleotides read TGTGCCAGCAGCCGAAGCGGGGTTGAGACCGGGGAGCTGTTTTTT. The whole variable domain, remainder taken from reference TRBV7-2 and TRBJ2-2, is GAGVSQSPSNKVTEKGKDVELRCDPISGHTALYWYRQSLGQGLEFLIYFQGNSAPDKSGLPSDRFSAERTGGSVSTLTIQRTQQEDSAVYLCASSRSGVETGELFFGEGSRLTVL.

V gene TRBV20-1 combines with J gene TRBJ2-7; possibly TRBD2 for D (5 bases). V was shortened by 1 base and J by 0 bases, with 10 bases between the two germline ends. The germline gives CDR1 DFQATT, CDR2 SNEGSKA (reference sequence). CDR3 size: 14 residues. This CDR3 reads CSARVLGSSYEQYF. The DNA of the CDR3 is TGCAGTGCTAGAGTGTTGGGGAGCTCCTACGAGCAGTACTTC.

This sequence joins TRBV5-1 and TRBJ2-7; D not resolved. Germline lookup yields CDR1 SGHRS and CDR2 YFSETQ. The CDR3 covers 13 residues. The V end was cut by 4 bases, the J end by 3 bases, with 11 bases between. In nucleotides, the CDR3 is TGCGCCAGCAGCACTCGACCAGACTACGAGCAGTACTTC. Amino acid sequence: CASSTRPDYEQYF.

This rearrangement joins TRBV14 to TRBJ2-7, with 10 bases identical to TRBD2. Germline trimming cut 4 bases from V and 7 bases from J; bases unmatched to any gene: 7. The germline V gene has CDR1 SGHDN and CDR2 FVKESK. The CDR3 runs 14 residues. This chain's CDR3 is CASSLSGRTKEQYF. As DNA, the CDR3 is TGTGCCAGCAGCCTTAGCGGGAGGACAAAAGAGCAGTACTTC.